This T cell receptor (beta chain) is drawn from a study of blood T cell repertoires in COVID-19. Study summary: Samples of COVID-19 (acute and convalescent) were obtained from the United States, Italy and Spain.

The CDR3 is 17 residues long. Germline loops: CDR1 SGHRS, CDR2 YFSETQ. V lost 0 bases and J lost 3; bases outside the gene matches: 7. Seattle researchers signed up patients amid active infection and tracked them longitudinally. Clones were sequenced by immunoSEQ multiplex PCR, and TCRdb holds only the in-frame ones, with some missing. The sample shows about 180,000 clones, around four fifths of them seen only once. The TCR was taken from a woman between 65 and 79 years old with COVID-19, enrolled during active disease. This chain links TRBV5-1 with TRBJ2-3, with 10 bases identical to TRBD2. The sequencing input was peripheral blood. The CDR3 sequence: CASSLAASGRGTDTQYF. The DNA of the CDR3 is TGCGCCAGCAGCTTGGCGGCCAGCGGGAGGGGGACAGATACGCAGTATTTT. The full variable domain, in which reference TRBV5-1 and TRBJ2-3 provide the parts outside the CDR3, is KAGVTQTPRYLIKTRGQQVTLSCSPISGHRSVSWYQQTPGQGLQFLFEYFSETQRNKGNFPGRFSGRQFSNSRSEMNVSTLELGDSALYLCASSLAASGRGTDTQYFGPGTRLTVL.